This TCR beta chain was identified in a study of cytomegalovirus exposure and HLA in healthy donors. Study-wide results and limits: The classifier was said to identify cytomegalovirus status with high specificity and sensitivity. One variant, a missense change in DCLRE1C, was linked in a later analysis to TCR beta V- and J-gene trimming. 87-base-pair reads could not separate some V segments, including TRBV6-2 and TRBV6-3. Reports indicate that TCR beta sequences accurately predicted the HLA-A and HLA-B alleles of most subjects.

Between the trimmed V and J ends, which lost 0 bases and 0 bases, there was a span of 8 bases. The length of the CDR3 is 15 residues. Germline CDR1 is SGHTA and CDR2 is FQGNSA. As for this clone: Its target is not known.

Primers for the PCR totalled 60 Vbeta and 13 Jbeta. Repertoires were generated with immunoSEQ multiplex PCR, while TCRdb's copy carries only in-frame clones and drops some. The sample holds roughly 160,000 clones, almost 75% seen once. The chain joins TRBV7-2 to TRBJ1-1, with unresolved D. The clonotype originates from a woman younger than 30 in good health and CMV-seropositive. Sequencing input: PBMCs. The CDR3 DNA reads as TGTGCCAGCAGCTTAGCGGAGGGCATGAACACTGAAGCTTTCTTT. This codes for CASSLAEGMNTEAFF.